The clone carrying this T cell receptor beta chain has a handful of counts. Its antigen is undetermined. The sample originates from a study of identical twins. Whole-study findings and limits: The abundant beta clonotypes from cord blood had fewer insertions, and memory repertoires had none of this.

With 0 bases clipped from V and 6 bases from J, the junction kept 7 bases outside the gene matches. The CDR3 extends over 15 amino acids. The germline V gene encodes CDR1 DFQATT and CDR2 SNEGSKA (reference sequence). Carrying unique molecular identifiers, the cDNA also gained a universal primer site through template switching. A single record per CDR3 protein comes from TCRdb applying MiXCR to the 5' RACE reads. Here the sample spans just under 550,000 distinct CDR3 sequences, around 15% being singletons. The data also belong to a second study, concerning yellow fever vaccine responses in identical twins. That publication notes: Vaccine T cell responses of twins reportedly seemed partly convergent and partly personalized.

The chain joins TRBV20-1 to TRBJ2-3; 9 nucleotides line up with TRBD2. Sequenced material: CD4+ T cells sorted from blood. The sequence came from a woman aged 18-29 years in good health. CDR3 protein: CSAREGASGADTQYF. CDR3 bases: TGCAGTGCTAGAGAGGGAGCTAGCGGGGCCGATACGCAGTATTTT.